The entry below describes one T cell receptor beta chain. The CDR3 covers 15 residues. The V gene's germline CDR1 is MNHEY and CDR2 SMNVEV (reference sequence). Trimming shortened V by 3 bases and J by 5 bases, and 16 bases separated the two germline ends. This sample is part of a study of blood T cell repertoires in COVID-19. Study background: Sites in the United States, Italy and Spain provided acute and convalescent COVID-19 samples. In each case, the material was cDNA or gDNA derived from T cells, B-cell-depleted T cells, or PBMCs.

Per the original data handling: For nucleated cells, counts were estimated from reference gene primer amplification. Clones were read by immunoSEQ multiplex PCR, and TCRdb kept only the in-frame ones, dropping some. V and J calls and clone size come straight from that table; D and trimming were deduced from the DNA. This repertoire shows 150,000 or so clones, 75% to 85% found once; its top ten account for around 5.9%. Study members were between about 18 and 90 years old and lived in some 22 US regions. This sequence originates from a man aged 40-49 years who had recovered from COVID-19. The chain recombines TRBV27 with TRBJ1-1; TRBD1 might be the D (5 bases). The sample consisted of PBMCs or T cells enriched from blood (not recorded which). CDR3 residues: CASSLSLRGGTEAFF. In DNA, the CDR3 is TGTGCCAGCAGTTTGTCTCTTAGGGGAGGGACTGAAGCTTTCTTT.